This T cell receptor beta chain was retrieved from a study of T cell repertoires in cytomegalovirus infection. Study-wide background: A matching HLA type, together with CMV infection, was signaled by public TCR beta signatures.

The CDR3 consists of 13 residues. Trimming removed 0 bases at V and 13 bases at J, with 13 bases between. CDR1 MGHRA and CDR2 YSYEKL come from the germline V gene. Remarks on this clonotype: What it binds is unknown.

TCRdb passed the reads through MiXCR, listing each CDR3 protein once. The table shows approximately 730,000 distinct CDR3 sequences, with roughly 30% occurring only once. This receptor was obtained from a human donor in good health (CMV status not recorded). Some clones in this sample may be carry-over from other donors' samples. V is TRBV4-1 and J is TRBJ2-1, with no clear D. The sequencing used cultured PBMCs, collected from culture after CMV antigen stimulation. DNA for the CDR3: TGCGCCAGCAGCCAAGATGCGACCACCGTCCAGTTCTTC. Protein: CASSQDATTVQFF.